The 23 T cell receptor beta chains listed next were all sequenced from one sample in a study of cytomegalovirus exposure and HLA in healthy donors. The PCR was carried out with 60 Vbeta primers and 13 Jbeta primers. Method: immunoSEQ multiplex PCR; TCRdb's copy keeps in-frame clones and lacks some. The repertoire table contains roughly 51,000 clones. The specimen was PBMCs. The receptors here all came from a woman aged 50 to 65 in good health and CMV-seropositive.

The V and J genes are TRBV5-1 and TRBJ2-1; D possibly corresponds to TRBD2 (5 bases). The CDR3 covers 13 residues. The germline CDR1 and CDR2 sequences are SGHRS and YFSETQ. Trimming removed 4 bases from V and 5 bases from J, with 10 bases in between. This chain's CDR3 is CASSPGVHNEQFF. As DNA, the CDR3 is TGCGCCAGCAGCCCCGGGGTCCACAATGAGCAGTTCTTC.

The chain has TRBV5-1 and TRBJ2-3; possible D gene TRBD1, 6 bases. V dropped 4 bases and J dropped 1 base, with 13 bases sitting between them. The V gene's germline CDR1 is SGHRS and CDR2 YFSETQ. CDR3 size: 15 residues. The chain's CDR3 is CASSRQGRGTDTQYF. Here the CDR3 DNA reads TGCGCCAGCAGCCGCCAGGGGCGAGGCACAGATACGCAGTATTTT.

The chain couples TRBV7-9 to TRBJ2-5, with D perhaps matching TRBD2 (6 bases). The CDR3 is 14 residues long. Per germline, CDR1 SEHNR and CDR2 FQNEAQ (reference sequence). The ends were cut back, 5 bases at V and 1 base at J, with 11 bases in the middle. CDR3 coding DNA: TGTGCCAGCAGCACGGGGGATTCCCAAGAGACCCAGTACTTC. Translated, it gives CASSTGDSQETQYF.

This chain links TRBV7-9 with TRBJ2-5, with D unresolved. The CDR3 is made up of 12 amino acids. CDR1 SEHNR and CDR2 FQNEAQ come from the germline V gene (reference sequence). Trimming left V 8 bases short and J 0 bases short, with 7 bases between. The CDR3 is CASGRHQETQYF. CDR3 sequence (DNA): TGTGCCAGCGGGCGTCACCAAGAGACCCAGTACTTC.

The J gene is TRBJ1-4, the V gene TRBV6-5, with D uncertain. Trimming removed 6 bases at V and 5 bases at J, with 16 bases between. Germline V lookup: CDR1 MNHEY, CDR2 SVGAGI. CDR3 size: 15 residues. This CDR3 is CASRPDRRENEKLFF. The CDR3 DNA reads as TGTGCCAGCAGGCCCGACCGGAGGGAAAATGAAAAACTGTTTTTT.

The chain's CDR3 is CASHAGGTNEKLFF. The CDR3 DNA reads as TGTGCCAGCCACGCAGGGGGTACTAATGAAAAACTGTTTTTT. The genes are TRBV5-4 and TRBJ1-4, with 7 positions matching TRBD1. Germline V lookup: CDR1 SGHNT, CDR2 YYREEE (reference sequence). The CDR3 runs 14 residues. V gave up 7 bases and J gave up 2 bases; unmatched junction bases: 5.

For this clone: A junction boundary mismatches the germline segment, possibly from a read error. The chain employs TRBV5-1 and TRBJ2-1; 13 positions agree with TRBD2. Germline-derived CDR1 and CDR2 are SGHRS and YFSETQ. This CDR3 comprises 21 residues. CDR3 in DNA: TGCGCCAGCAGCCCAGAAGGGGTCGGGACTAGCGGGGCCCGCTCCGACAATGAGCAGTTCTTC. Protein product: CASSPEGVGTSGARSDNEQFF.

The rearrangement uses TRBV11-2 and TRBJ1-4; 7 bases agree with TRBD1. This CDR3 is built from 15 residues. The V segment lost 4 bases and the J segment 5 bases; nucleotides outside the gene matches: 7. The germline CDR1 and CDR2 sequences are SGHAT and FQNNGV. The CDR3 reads CASSSRDRVNEKLFF. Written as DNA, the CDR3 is TGTGCCAGCAGCTCCCGGGACAGAGTAAATGAAAAACTGTTTTTT.

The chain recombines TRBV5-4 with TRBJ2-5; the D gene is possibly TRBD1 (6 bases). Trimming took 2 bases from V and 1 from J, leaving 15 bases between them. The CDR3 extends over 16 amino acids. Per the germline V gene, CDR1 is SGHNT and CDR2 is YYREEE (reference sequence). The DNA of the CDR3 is TGTGCCAGCAGCTTCGGACAGACGGGCCTCCAAGAGACCCAGTACTTC. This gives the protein CASSFGQTGLQETQYF.

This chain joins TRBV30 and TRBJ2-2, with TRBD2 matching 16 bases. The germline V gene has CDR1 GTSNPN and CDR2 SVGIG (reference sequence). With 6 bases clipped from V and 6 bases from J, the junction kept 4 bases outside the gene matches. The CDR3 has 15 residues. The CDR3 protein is CACKGLAGGAGELFF. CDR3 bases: TGTGCCTGCAAGGGACTAGCGGGAGGGGCCGGGGAGCTGTTTTTT.

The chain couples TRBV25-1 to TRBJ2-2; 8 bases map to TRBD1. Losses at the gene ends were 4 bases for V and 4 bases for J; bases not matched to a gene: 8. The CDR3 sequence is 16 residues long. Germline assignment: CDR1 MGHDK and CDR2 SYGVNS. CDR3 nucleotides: TGTGCCAGCAGTGGCGGACAGGGAACGATCACCGGGGAGCTGTTTTTT. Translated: CASSGGQGTITGELFF.

The CDR3 loop is CASSLVAGYQETQYF. The CDR3 coding sequence is TGCGCCAGCAGCTTGGTGGCGGGTTACCAAGAGACCCAGTACTTC. V is TRBV5-1 and J is TRBJ2-5; D possibly corresponds to TRBD2 (5 bases). V dropped 0 bases and J dropped 0 bases, with 9 bases sitting between them. CDR1 and CDR2 from the germline V gene are SGHRS and YFSETQ. The CDR3 runs to 15 residues. The full variable domain, in which reference TRBV5-1 and TRBJ2-5 provide the parts outside the CDR3, is KAGVTQTPRYLIKTRGQQVTLSCSPISGHRSVSWYQQTPGQGLQFLFEYFSETQRNKGNFPGRFSGRQFSNSRSEMNVSTLELGDSALYLCASSLVAGYQETQYFGPGTRLLVL.

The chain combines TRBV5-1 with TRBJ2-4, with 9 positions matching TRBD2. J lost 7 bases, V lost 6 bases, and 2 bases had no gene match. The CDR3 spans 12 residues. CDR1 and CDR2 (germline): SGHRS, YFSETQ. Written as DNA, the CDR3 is TGCGCCAGCACGGCGGGAGGGAACATTCAGTACTTC. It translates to CASTAGGNIQYF.

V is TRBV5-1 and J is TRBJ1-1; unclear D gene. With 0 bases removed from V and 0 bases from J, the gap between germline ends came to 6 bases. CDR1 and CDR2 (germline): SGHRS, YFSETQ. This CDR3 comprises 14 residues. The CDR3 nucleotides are TGCGCCAGCAGCTTGGACAGAATGAACACTGAAGCTTTCTTT. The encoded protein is CASSLDRMNTEAFF.

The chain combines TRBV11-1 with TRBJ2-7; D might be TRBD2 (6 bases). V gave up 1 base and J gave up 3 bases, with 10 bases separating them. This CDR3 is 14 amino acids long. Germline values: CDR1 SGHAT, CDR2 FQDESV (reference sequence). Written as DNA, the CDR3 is TGTGCCAGCAGCTTAGGGGGGGAAGGCTACGAGCAGTACTTC. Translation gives CASSLGGEGYEQYF.

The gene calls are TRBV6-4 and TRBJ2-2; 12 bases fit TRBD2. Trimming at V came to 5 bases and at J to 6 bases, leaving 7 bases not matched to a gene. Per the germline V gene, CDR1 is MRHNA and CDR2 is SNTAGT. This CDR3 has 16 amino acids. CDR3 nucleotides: TGTGCCAGCAGTCCAAGACTAGCGGGAGCGCCCGGGGAGCTGTTTTTT. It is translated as CASSPRLAGAPGELFF.

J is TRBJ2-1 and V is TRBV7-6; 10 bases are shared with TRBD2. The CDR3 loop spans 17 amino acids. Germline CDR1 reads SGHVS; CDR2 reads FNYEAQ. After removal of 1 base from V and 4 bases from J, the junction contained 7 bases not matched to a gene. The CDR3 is CASSLGTGLALYNEQFF. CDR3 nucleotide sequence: TGTGCCAGCAGCTTAGGGACGGGACTAGCGCTTTACAATGAGCAGTTCTTC.

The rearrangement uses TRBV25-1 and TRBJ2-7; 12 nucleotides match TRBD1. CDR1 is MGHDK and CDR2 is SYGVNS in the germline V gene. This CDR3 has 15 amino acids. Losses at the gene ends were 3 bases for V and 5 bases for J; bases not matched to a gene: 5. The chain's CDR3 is CASSDTGTGGHEQYF. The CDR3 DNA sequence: TGTGCCAGCAGTGATACCGGGACAGGGGGCCACGAGCAGTACTTC.

The CDR3 loop reads CASSQRGRSYEQYF. The CDR3 region has the DNA TGTGCCAGCAGCCAAAGGGGGCGCTCCTACGAGCAGTACTTC. The rearrangement uses TRBV14 and TRBJ2-7, with TRBD1 matching 7 bases. Germline V gene sequence: CDR1 SGHDN, CDR2 FVKESK. V shed 2 bases and J 0 bases; nucleotides not matched to a gene: 1. The CDR3 has 14 residues.

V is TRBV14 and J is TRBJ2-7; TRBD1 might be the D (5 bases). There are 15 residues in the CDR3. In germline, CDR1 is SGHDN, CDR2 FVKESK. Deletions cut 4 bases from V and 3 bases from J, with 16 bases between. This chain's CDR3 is CASSPTGRRVYEQYF. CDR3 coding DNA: TGTGCCAGCAGCCCCACAGGTCGGCGAGTCTACGAGCAGTACTTC.

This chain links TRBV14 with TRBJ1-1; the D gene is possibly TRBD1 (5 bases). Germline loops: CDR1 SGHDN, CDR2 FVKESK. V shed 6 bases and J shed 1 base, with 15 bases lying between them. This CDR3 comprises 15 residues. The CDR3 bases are TGTGCCAGCAGGTCCGGGGGGGGGAGGAACACTGAAGCTTTCTTT. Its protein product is CASRSGGGRNTEAFF. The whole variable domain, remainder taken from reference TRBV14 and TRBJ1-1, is EAGVTQFPSHSVIEKGQTVTLRCDPISGHDNLYWYRRVMGKEIKFLLHFVKESKQDESGMPNNRFLAERTGGTYSTLKVQPAELEDSGVYFCASRSGGGRNTEAFFGQGTRLTVV.

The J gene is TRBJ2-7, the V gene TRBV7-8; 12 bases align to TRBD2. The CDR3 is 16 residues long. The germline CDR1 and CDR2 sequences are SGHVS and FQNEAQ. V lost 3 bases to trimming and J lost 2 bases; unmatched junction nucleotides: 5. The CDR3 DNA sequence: TGTGCCAGCAGCTTCCACCGACTAGCGGGGGCCTACGAGCAGTACTTC. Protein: CASSFHRLAGAYEQYF.

CDR3 sequence: CASNGDGYGYTF. The CDR3 DNA reads TGTGCCAGCAACGGGGATGGCTATGGCTACACCTTC. The chain couples TRBV6-6 to TRBJ1-2, with unresolved D. Germline assignment: CDR1 MNHNY and CDR2 SVGAGI (reference sequence). The germline V and J ends were trimmed by 7 bases and 4 bases, with 10 bases remaining between them. The length of the CDR3 is 12 residues.